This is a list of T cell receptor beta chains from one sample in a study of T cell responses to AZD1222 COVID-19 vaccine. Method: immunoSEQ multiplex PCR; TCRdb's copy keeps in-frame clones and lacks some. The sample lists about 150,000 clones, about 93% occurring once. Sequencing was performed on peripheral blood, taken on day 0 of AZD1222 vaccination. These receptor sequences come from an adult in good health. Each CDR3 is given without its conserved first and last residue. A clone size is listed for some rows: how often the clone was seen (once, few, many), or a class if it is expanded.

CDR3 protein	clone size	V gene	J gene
ASSQVLAGEGEQF	NA	TRBV3-1/TRBV3-2	TRBJ2-1
ASSDAGQGAATEAF	NA	TRBV6-1	TRBJ1-1
ASSLGTGDGYT	NA	TRBV18	TRBJ1-2
ASSSATNEKLF	NA	TRBV12-3/TRBV12-4	TRBJ1-4
SVVGRTSGPRSSNEQF	NA	TRBV29-1	TRBJ2-1
ASSTKGGAEQF	few	TRBV9	TRBJ2-1
ASSGAGTGRNEQF	NA	TRBV25-1	TRBJ2-1
ASSLEGAVMNTEAF	NA	TRBV5-1	TRBJ1-1
ASSPSKGEYEQY	NA	TRBV4-1	TRBJ2-7
ASSPGLGAYNEQF	once	TRBV18	TRBJ2-1
ASSLVSTGLQETQY	NA	TRBV5-1	TRBJ2-5
ASSLGTSGSHEQF	NA	TRBV7-9	TRBJ2-1
ASSYRQSYEQY	once	TRBV6-5	TRBJ2-7
AGTGGSYNEQF	NA	TRBV12-5	TRBJ2-1
ASSPRSSGANVLT	NA	TRBV18	TRBJ2-6
ASSMRTSDPEQF	NA	TRBV19	TRBJ2-1
ASSPNSRTGGQPQH	NA	TRBV18	TRBJ1-5
ASRGFGDNYGYT	NA	TRBV28	TRBJ1-2
ASGPGLAGGIYEQY	few	TRBV5-6	TRBJ2-7
ASGTDRGYEQY	NA	TRBV19	TRBJ2-7
ASSYRGRAGNEQF	NA	TRBV6-5	TRBJ2-1
ASSQWAGVSYNSPLH	NA	TRBV3-1/TRBV3-2	TRBJ1-6
ASSQEDSGGGGYT	NA	TRBV4-1	TRBJ1-2
ASSPGQSSNQPQH	NA	TRBV4-1	TRBJ1-5
ASKTELNYGYT	NA	TRBV2	TRBJ1-2
ASSRQEDGYT	NA	TRBV6-6	TRBJ1-2
ASSLEETQY	NA	TRBV5-1	TRBJ2-5
ASSFDDNYGYT	NA	TRBV5-1	TRBJ1-2
ASSRRSGAGNQPQH	NA	TRBV5-6	TRBJ1-5
ASSLVSQANQPQH	NA	TRBV7-2	TRBJ1-5
AYEREFSYNEQF	NA	TRBV5-4	TRBJ2-1
ASSILTGSLMLTEAF	once	TRBV19	TRBJ1-1
ASSSRDTSGANVLT	NA	TRBV7-9	TRBJ2-6
ASGGTVFYSSGNTIY	NA	TRBV5-8	TRBJ1-3
ASTAAAQGGRKLF	NA	TRBV6-5	TRBJ1-4
ASSPGVVAGVTQY	NA	TRBV2	TRBJ2-3
ASSGGSDTQY	NA	TRBV27	TRBJ2-3
ASSWSGTDYGYT	few	TRBV5-8	TRBJ1-2
ASSDGLPTEDEQF	NA	TRBV2	TRBJ2-1
ASSLINRGYRTGELF	few	TRBV5-1	TRBJ2-2
ASNPGEVLSSGNTIY	NA	TRBV9	TRBJ1-3
ASSPGTRGYGYT	NA	TRBV18	TRBJ1-2
ASSPPRRDTEAF	NA	TRBV5-8	TRBJ1-1
ASSEAPGAQGYT	NA	TRBV6-1	TRBJ1-2
ASSLRDREDEQF	NA	TRBV7-3	TRBJ2-1
ASSIAGTGVTEAF	NA	TRBV19	TRBJ1-1